Many counts were recorded for the clone carrying this TCR beta chain. The antigen remains unidentified. The data stem from a study of breast tumors, draining lymph nodes, adjacent tissues. The lymph nodes were axillary draining lymph nodes from breast cancer patients. A single record per CDR3 protein comes from TCRdb applying MiXCR to the multiplex PCR reads. The sample lists under 350,000 distinct CDR3 sequences, over 30% occurring once. Trimming took 1 base from V and 2 from J; bases not matched to a gene: 5. The CDR3 contains 17 residues. Germline V gives CDR1 SGHAT, CDR2 FQNNGV. General study points: That most tumor T cells come from lymph nodes remained unproven. Compared with basal-like, luminal-like tumors shared significantly more repertoire with nontumor tissue.

The sample was axillary lymph node tissue. The TCR sequence derives from a female donor with breast cancer. Some clones in this sample may be carry-over from other donors' samples. The chain employs TRBV11-2 and TRBJ2-5, with 12 bases identical to TRBD2. In DNA, the CDR3 is TGTGCCAGCAGCTTAGTAGCGACTAGCGGGAGTCAAGAGACCCAGTACTTC. It specifies CASSLVATSGSQETQYF. Full variable domain (missing parts from reference TRBV11-2 and TRBJ2-5): EAGVAQSPRYKIIEKRQSVAFWCNPISGHATLYWYQQILGQGPKLLIQFQNNGVVDDSQLPKDRFSAERLKGVDSTLKIQPAKLEDSAVYLCASSLVATSGSQETQYFGPGTRLLVL.